The present T cell receptor (beta chain) was sequenced within a study of early T cells in non-severe SARS-CoV-2 infection (dated by TCRdb to 2020 to 2022). At the level of the whole study: TCR sequencing used bulk RNA from unsorted whole blood, so alpha and beta chains could not be paired.

The CDR3 spans 17 residues, from the cysteine through the phenylalanine. The sequence is cut down to CDR3 DNA, 51 bases in frame from base 1. Reading the germline V gene gives CDR1 SNHLY and CDR2 FYNNEI. Trimming leaves V shorter by 4 bases and J shorter by 1 base, with the junction holding 8 bases beyond the gene matches. This was a case-control study nested in a cohort of healthcare workers in London, UK, who had nasopharyngeal swab PCR tests and blood samples taken every week. Healthcare workers were recruited during the week of the UK lockdown, between 23 and 31 March 2020, and followed weekly for up to roughly 15 weeks. Here is what the overall study found, with its caveats: Matching against VDJdb was skewed toward anti-spike CD8 responses, likely underestimated virus-specific expansions, and missed private and CD4 specificities.

Libraries were made using 5' RACE. For sequencing, a NextSeq 500 was employed. In the TCR library protocol, unique molecular identifiers were attached to individual cDNA molecules to correct for PCR bias and sequencing error. Sequencing covered both TCR alpha and beta chains, and within each sample the abundances of alpha and beta sequences were tightly co-correlated. As for the original processing: V gene, J gene and CDR3 annotation of TCR sequences was performed with Decombinator V4. TCRs were defined as expanded if a significant change between any two time points was detected under a Poisson model with p below 0.0001. Abundances of TCRs were expressed as counts per million after normalisation to the total number of TCRs sequenced in each sample. TRAV1-2 paired with TRAJ12, TRAJ20 or TRAJ33 defined MAIT TCRs, while TRAV10 paired with TRAJ18 defined iNKT TCRs. A search of VDJdb, accessed on 1 November 2021, was run for TCRs annotated to CMV, EBV and SARS-CoV-2, with TCRs annotated for multiple antigens excluded. Clones were called with MiXCR by TCRdb after fastp trimmed the public reads at Q25, and only in-frame beta chains were retained. Rows with a matching CDR3 protein are joined into one entry that keeps the most common DNA and genes. The V and J calls, along with clone size, are taken from TCRdb and not from the paper's own processing. Counted in this sample were over 60,000 distinct CDR3 sequences; roughly a tenth of them appeared once. Around 8% of the sample is in the top ten clones.

The sample holds many counts of this clonotype. The clone's antigen remains unknown. Base qualities were left out, and no much larger clone turns up one base away. Sequenced material: whole blood, taken at baseline. The V and J genes are TRBV2 and TRBJ2-3; TRBD2 aligns with 10 central bases. The TCR was taken from an adult who was a healthcare worker with PCR-confirmed SARS-CoV-2 infection or an uninfected control (not recorded which). In nucleotide form, the sequence is TGTGCCAGCAGTGTCCGTAGCGGGGGGTTTCGCACAGATACGCAGTATTTT. It translates as CASSVRSGGFRTDTQYF.